The 17 T cell receptor beta chains listed next were all sequenced from one sample in a study of cytomegalovirus exposure and HLA in healthy donors. The PCR contained 60 Vbeta and 13 Jbeta primers. Assay: immunoSEQ multiplex PCR; the TCRdb copy retains only in-frame clones and omits some. The sample records roughly 120,000 clones, approximately 78% being singletons. Sequenced sample: PBMCs. The receptor set was obtained from a man aged 40-49 years in good health and CMV-seronegative.

V is TRBV2 and J is TRBJ1-5; maybe TRBD1 (6 bases). V lost 2 bases and J lost 4, with 18 bases in between. Per the germline V gene, CDR1 is SNHLY and CDR2 is FYNNEI. The CDR3 spans 17 residues. CDR3 in amino acids: CASSEFKRQTGNQPQHF. CDR3 in DNA: TGTGCCAGCAGTGAATTCAAGCGTCAGACAGGAAATCAGCCCCAGCATTTT.

This chain uses TRBV28 with TRBJ1-2, with a tentative D call TRBD1 (5 bases). The V gene's germline CDR1 is MDHEN and CDR2 SYDVKM. V lost 6 bases to trimming and J lost 7 bases, with 18 bases between them. This CDR3 spans 14 amino acids. The CDR3 region is CASRQGLRIIGYTF. The CDR3 DNA follows: TGTGCCAGCAGGCAGGGACTGCGTATCATTGGCTACACCTTC.

This chain connects TRBV6-1 to TRBJ2-5; no clear D gene. V lost 5 bases and J 0 bases, leaving 4 bases between the germline ends. The germline CDR1 and CDR2 sequences are MNHNS and SASEGT. The CDR3 has 12 residues. CDR3 sequence reads: CASSPYQETQYF. In DNA form, the CDR3 reads TGTGCCAGCAGTCCGTACCAAGAGACCCAGTACTTC.

This chain links TRBV7-6 with TRBJ1-5; D is undetermined. V was trimmed by 5 bases and J by 0 bases, leaving 11 bases between them. Germline lookup yields CDR1 SGHVS and CDR2 FNYEAQ. CDR3 length equals 15 residues. CDR3 in DNA: TGTGCCAGCAGCCTCGGGGTTACTAGCAATCAGCCCCAGCATTTT. The encoded protein is CASSLGVTSNQPQHF.

This chain joins TRBV6-5 and TRBJ2-7; D might be TRBD2 (5 bases). Trimming left V 0 bases short and J 3 bases short, with 6 bases between. The CDR3 consists of 13 residues. Germline lookup yields CDR1 MNHEY and CDR2 SVGAGI. The chain's CDR3 is CASSYSEGYEQYF. DNA of the CDR3: TGTGCCAGCAGTTACTCCGAGGGCTACGAGCAGTACTTC.

V and J are TRBV4-2 and TRBJ2-1, with 9 bases aligning to TRBD2. The CDR3 runs 15 residues. The germline V gene has CDR1 LGHNA and CDR2 YNFKEQ. The junction had 8 bases not matched to a gene; V was cut back by 5 bases and J by 6 bases. CDR3 bases: TGTGCCAGCAGCGGACTAGCGACGACCCCCAATGAGCAGTTCTTC. Translated: CASSGLATTPNEQFF.

The chain uses TRBV6-6 and TRBJ2-1; D possibly corresponds to TRBD2 (5 bases). The CDR3 has 13 residues. The V end lost 6 bases, the J end lost 9 bases, and 15 bases lay between the germline ends. Germline V gene lookup returns CDR1 MNHNY and CDR2 SVGAGI (reference sequence). Written as DNA, the CDR3 is TGTGCCAGCAGACTCGCCGCTAGCCCTGAGCAGTTCTTC. It is translated as CASRLAASPEQFF.

The V and J genes are TRBV10-1 and TRBJ2-2; 11 bases match TRBD2. Trimming cost V 6 bases and J 2 bases; bases outside gene matches: 2. Per germline, CDR1 WNHNN and CDR2 SYGVQD (reference sequence). The CDR3 contains 15 residues. This CDR3 reads CASRGTSGNTGELFF. The CDR3 nucleotides read TGCGCCAGCAGGGGGACTAGCGGTAACACCGGGGAGCTGTTTTTT.

This chain joins TRBV5-8 and TRBJ2-5, with TRBD2 matching 13 bases. The germline gives CDR1 SGHTS, CDR2 YDEGEE. This CDR3 spans 15 amino acids. The junction had 0 bases not matched to a gene; V was cut back by 2 bases and J by 2 bases. The CDR3 coding sequence is TGTGCCAGCAGCTTACTAGCGGGGGGGCAAGAGACCCAGTACTTC. Its protein product is CASSLLAGGQETQYF.

The rearrangement uses TRBV5-4 and TRBJ2-7; 7 bases align to TRBD1. Germline V lookup: CDR1 SGHNT, CDR2 YYREEE (reference sequence). CDR3 length: 14 amino acids. The V gene end was trimmed by 6 bases and the J gene end by 3 bases; junction bases not matched to a gene: 9. The CDR3 DNA follows: TGTGCCAGCAACCCCCCGGGACAGAACTACGAGCAGTACTTC. This gives the protein CASNPPGQNYEQYF.

The chain recombines TRBV29-1 with TRBJ1-1; D gene ambiguous. Trimming removed 4 bases at V and 1 base at J, with 4 bases between. The CDR3 runs to 11 residues. Germline V gives CDR1 SQVTM, CDR2 ANQGSEA. CDR3 residues: CSVGRNTEAFF. Written as DNA, the CDR3 is TGCAGCGTTGGCAGGAACACTGAAGCTTTCTTT.

The CDR3 nucleotides are TGCGCCAGCAGCCAAGATAGCGGCTACAATGAGCAGTTCTTC. Translation gives CASSQDSGYNEQFF. The chain links TRBV4-3 to TRBJ2-1, with TRBD2 as a possible D gene (6 bases). V lost 0 bases and J 3 bases, leaving 6 bases between the germline ends. Germline-derived CDR1 and CDR2 are LGHNA and YSLEER. There are 14 residues in the CDR3.

The chain has TRBV5-6 and TRBJ2-5, with unresolved D. The better agreement between TRBJ2-7 and the DNA end casts doubt on the J call. This CDR3 is built from 14 residues. Germline CDR1 reads SGHDT; CDR2 reads YYEEEE. CDR3 coding DNA: TGTGCCAGCAGCTTGGAGTTCCCCCCCTACGAGCAGTACTTC. Amino acids: CASSLEFPPYEQYF.

The rearrangement links TRBV6-6 to TRBJ2-7, with D tentatively TRBD1 (6 bases). Germline V gene lookup returns CDR1 MNHNY and CDR2 SVGAGI (reference sequence). The V and J ends lost 8 bases and 4 bases respectively, with 15 bases between them. CDR3 size: 13 residues. CDR3 amino acids: CASCDGQPYEQYF. CDR3 in DNA: TGTGCCAGCTGCGACGGACAGCCTTACGAGCAGTACTTC.

V is TRBV23-1 and J is TRBJ2-5; D is perhaps TRBD1 (8 bases). TRBV23-1 is an ORF, and what it does is uncertain. This CDR3 contains 16 residues. V gave up 4 bases and J gave up 6 bases, with 21 bases separating them. CDR3 sequence: CASSLLHDRGGQTQYF. CDR3 bases: TGCGCCAGCAGTCTCCTGCATGACAGGGGAGGGCAGACCCAGTACTTC.

This clone was recorded once. This CDR3 is CATSRELAGVSTGELFF. The DNA for the CDR3 is TGTGCCACCAGCAGAGAACTAGCGGGAGTAAGCACCGGGGAGCTGTTTTTT. The rearrangement uses TRBV15 and TRBJ2-2; 11 nucleotides line up with TRBD2. The CDR3 is made up of 17 amino acids. The V and J ends lost 0 bases and 4 bases, in that order; junction bases with no gene match: 4. CDR1 is LNHNV, CDR2 YYDKDF, per germline (reference sequence).

The rearrangement links TRBV28 to TRBJ1-4; D remains unclear. Trimming left V 4 bases short and J 4 bases short, with 4 bases between. The CDR3 totals 12 residues. CDR1 and CDR2 from the germline V gene are MDHEN and SYDVKM. CDR3 bases: TGTGCCAGCAGTTACTATAATGAAAAACTGTTTTTT. Translated: CASSYYNEKLFF.